The 11 T cell receptor beta chains given below trace back to one sample, sequenced in a study of blood T cells in healthy people across ages. The second PCR ran about 6 to 12 cycles with a sample-barcoded 5' primer and J-beta primers. TCRdb analysed the 5' RACE reads with MiXCR anew, one entry per CDR3 protein. The repertoire holds approximately 290,000 distinct CDR3 sequences, with roughly a quarter as singletons. The sample consisted of blood. The receptors originated from a woman between 65 and 79 years old in good health.

This chain connects TRBV5-1 to TRBJ2-3; the match to TRBD2 covers 11 bases. CDR1 is SGHRS, CDR2 YFSETQ, per germline. This CDR3 has 18 amino acids. The J segment lost 4 bases and the V segment lost 3 bases, leaving 13 bases of the junction unmatched. The CDR3 reads CASSSLPLAGGPADTQYF. CDR3 in DNA: TGCGCCAGCAGCTCCCTCCCCTTAGCGGGAGGGCCGGCAGATACGCAGTATTTT.

This clonotype has ten or more counts. The rearrangement joins TRBV29-1 to TRBJ2-5; 11 nucleotides agree with TRBD1. Germline CDR1 reads SQVTM; CDR2 reads ANQGSEA. V lost 3 bases and J lost 7; bases outside the gene matches: 1. This CDR3 has 12 amino acids. The CDR3 region has the DNA TGCAGCGTTGAGGGGACAGGGGGGACCCAGTACTTC. Protein: CSVEGTGGTQYF. The full variable domain, in which reference TRBV29-1 and TRBJ2-5 provide the parts outside the CDR3, is SAVISQKPSRDICQRGTSLTIQCQVDSQVTMMFWYRQQPGQSLTLIATANQGSEATYESGFVIDKFPISRPNLTFSTLTVSNMSPEDSSIYLCSVEGTGGTQYFGPGTRLLVL.

J is TRBJ2-3 and V is TRBV7-3, with D perhaps TRBD2 (6 bases). CDR1 and CDR2 (germline): SGHTA, FQGTGA. Trimming cost V 5 bases and J 6 bases, with 18 bases left between them. The length of the CDR3 is 15 residues. CDR3 residues: CASSLYGSSADTQYF. The CDR3 DNA sequence: TGTGCCAGCAGCCTATACGGGAGTAGTGCGGATACGCAGTATTTT.

There are a few counts of this clonotype. The V call is TRBV5-1, the J call TRBJ2-2; TRBD2 agrees at 11 bases. This CDR3 has 17 residues. The V gene's germline CDR1 is SGHRS and CDR2 YFSETQ. Trimming at V came to 1 base and at J to 1 base, leaving 3 bases not matched to a gene. The CDR3 DNA sequence: TGCGCCAGCAGCTTGACTAGCGGGAGTGGGAACACCGGGGAGCTGTTTTTT. Its protein is CASSLTSGSGNTGELFF.

Note on this clonotype: A clone one base away is much larger, so this may be a read error. The V gene is TRBV20-1, the J gene TRBJ1-2, with D possibly matching TRBD1 (6 bases). CDR1 DFQATT and CDR2 SNEGSKA come from the germline V gene (reference sequence). Trimming shortened V by 2 bases and J by 2 bases, and 6 bases separated the two germline ends. This CDR3 spans 12 amino acids. In nucleotides, the CDR3 is TGCAGTGCTAGAAGGGGGAACTATGGCTACACCTTC. Protein product: CSARRGNYGYTF.

This clonotype was counted between two and nine times. This chain links TRBV7-2 with TRBJ2-5, with TRBD1 matching 7 bases. The trim removed 5 bases at V and 5 bases at J, leaving 11 bases unmatched. The CDR3 covers 15 residues. CDR1 is SGHTA and CDR2 is FQGNSA in the germline V gene. The CDR3 nucleotides are TGTGCCAGCAGCATCGACAGGGTTTCTGTGGAGACCCAGTACTTC. Encoded protein: CASSIDRVSVETQYF. Using reference TRBV7-2 and TRBJ2-5 for the parts outside the CDR3, the full variable domain is GAGVSQSPSNKVTEKGKDVELRCDPISGHTALYWYRQSLGQGLEFLIYFQGNSAPDKSGLPSDRFSAERTGGSVSTLTIQRTQQEDSAVYLCASSIDRVSVETQYFGPGTRLLVL.

Ten or more counts support this clonotype. The chain is built from TRBV12-3 or TRBV12-4 and TRBJ2-1; TRBD2 aligns across 8 bases. Germline trimming cut 6 bases from V and 6 bases from J; bases unmatched to any gene: 10. The CDR3 loop spans 15 amino acids. This chain's CDR3 is CASSSSGGRINEQFF. CDR3 sequence (DNA): TGTGCCAGCAGCTCCTCGGGCGGGAGGATCAATGAGCAGTTCTTC.

The chain uses TRBV20-1 and TRBJ2-3; perhaps TRBD1 as D (7 bases). V lost 4 bases to trimming and J lost 5 bases, with 16 bases between them. CDR1 and CDR2 from the germline V gene are DFQATT and SNEGSKA (reference sequence). The length of the CDR3 is 14 residues. CDR3: CSAKSEGALDTQYF. The CDR3 DNA follows: TGCAGTGCTAAGTCGGAGGGGGCTCTAGATACGCAGTATTTT.

The J gene is TRBJ1-5, the V gene TRBV28; 7 nucleotides line up with TRBD1. The CDR3 length is 12 residues. V shed 10 bases, J shed 6 bases, and the junction held 6 bases outside the gene matches. CDR1 and CDR2 from the germline V gene are MDHEN and SYDVKM. The CDR3 region has the DNA TGTGCCACCTTACAGGGGAGTCAGCCCCAGCATTTT. Amino acids: CATLQGSQPQHF.

The chain recombines TRBV20-1 with TRBJ1-5; TRBD1 matches 7 bases. Germline trimming cut 6 bases from V and 7 bases from J; bases unmatched to any gene: 6. This CDR3 has 12 amino acids. Germline loops: CDR1 DFQATT, CDR2 SNEGSKA (reference sequence). CDR3 sequence reads: CSASTGDQPQHF. The DNA of the CDR3 is TGCAGTGCGAGTACAGGGGACCAGCCCCAGCATTTT.

The chain employs TRBV29-1 and TRBJ2-7; 9 bases agree with TRBD1. This CDR3 is built from 14 residues. After removal of 3 bases from V and 0 bases from J, the junction contained 3 bases not matched to a gene. Germline values: CDR1 SQVTM, CDR2 ANQGSEA. The CDR3 is CSVDGQGSSYEQYF. Written as DNA, the CDR3 is TGCAGCGTTGACGGACAGGGGAGCTCCTACGAGCAGTACTTC.